One sample yielded the 10 T cell receptor beta chains listed below, sequenced in a study of blood T cell repertoires in COVID-19. The method was immunoSEQ multiplex PCR; TCRdb's version includes in-frame clones alone and lacks a portion of them. The sample holds some 170,000 clones, around 79% seen once. The specimen sequenced was peripheral blood. The receptors shown here come from a woman in her 70s with acute or convalescent COVID-19.

This sequence joins TRBV27 and TRBJ1-1, with 8 bases aligning to TRBD1. The trim removed 3 bases at V and 4 bases at J, leaving 4 bases unmatched. The CDR3 has 14 amino acids. Germline CDR1 and CDR2: MNHEY and SMNVEV (reference sequence). CDR3 residues: CASSFRDRITEAFF. The CDR3 region has the DNA TGTGCCAGCAGTTTCCGGGACAGGATCACTGAAGCTTTCTTT.

This CDR3 reads CASRPFGGPNEQFF. The CDR3 DNA reads as TGTGCCAGTAGGCCTTTTGGGGGCCCCAATGAGCAGTTCTTC. The rearrangement links TRBV19 to TRBJ2-1; the D gene is possibly TRBD1 (6 bases). Germline CDR1 reads LNHDA; CDR2 reads SQIVND (reference sequence). The CDR3 extends over 14 amino acids. With 6 bases removed from V and 6 bases from J, the gap between germline ends came to 15 bases.

The J gene is TRBJ2-1, the V gene TRBV24-1; 10 bases agree with TRBD2. The CDR3 totals 16 residues. From germline, CDR1 is KGHDR and CDR2 SFDVKD. J was trimmed by 7 bases and V by 4 bases; bases with no gene match: 9. CDR3 amino acids: CATSEYLAGVGNEQFF. In DNA, the CDR3 is TGTGCCACCAGTGAGTATCTAGCGGGAGTTGGAAATGAGCAGTTCTTC.

The gene calls are TRBV6-1 and TRBJ2-1; TRBD2 is a possible D gene (6 bases). The CDR3 totals 17 residues. V was trimmed by 4 bases and J by 4 bases, leaving 20 bases between them. Germline lookup yields CDR1 MNHNS and CDR2 SASEGT. The CDR3 DNA sequence: TGTGCCAGCAGTGCCAAAAAAACCGGGACTCCTTACAATGAGCAGTTCTTC. Encoded protein: CASSAKKTGTPYNEQFF.

V gene TRBV3-1 (or the pseudogene TRBV3-2) combines with J gene TRBJ1-1, with 7 bases fitting TRBD1. V trimming: 10 bases; J trimming: 1 base; junction bases outside the gene matches: 9. The CDR3 spans 14 residues. Looked up from germline, CDR1 is LGHDT and CDR2 is YNNKEL (reference sequence). Here the CDR3 reads CATGDSPSNTEAFF. CDR3 sequence (DNA): TGTGCCACCGGGGACAGCCCCTCGAACACTGAAGCTTTCTTT.

The chain is built from TRBV7-2 and TRBJ2-2; D uncertain. Germline V CDR1 and CDR2: SGHTA, FQGNSA. The CDR3 spans 16 residues. Trimming left V 7 bases short and J 0 bases short, with 15 bases between. The DNA for the CDR3 is TGTGCCAGCACCCTAAGGAGCGTCTCGAACACCGGGGAGCTGTTTTTT. It translates to CASTLRSVSNTGELFF.

CDR3 residues: CASRTGTGNTEAFF. In nucleotides, the CDR3 is TGCGCCAGCAGGACCGGGACAGGGAACACTGAAGCTTTCTTT. This rearrangement joins TRBV10-1 to TRBJ1-1, with TRBD1 matching 8 bases. Germline trimming cut 6 bases from V and 1 base from J; bases unmatched to any gene: 4. The CDR3 contains 14 residues. Germline loops: CDR1 WNHNN, CDR2 SYGVQD (reference sequence).

This clone occurred a few times. The chain combines TRBV6-6 with TRBJ2-5; TRBD1 is a possible D gene (7 bases). CDR1 and CDR2 from the germline V gene are MNHNY and SVGAGI (reference sequence). The CDR3 consists of 16 residues. Deletions cut 5 bases from V and 1 base from J, with 17 bases between. CDR3 sequence: CASSVNRQGLQETQYF. The DNA of the CDR3 is TGTGCCAGCAGTGTAAATCGACAGGGACTCCAAGAGACCCAGTACTTC.

The chain has TRBV5-5 and TRBJ2-3, with 7 nucleotides matching TRBD1. The V segment lost 0 bases and the J segment 0 bases; nucleotides outside the gene matches: 4. Germline V CDR1 and CDR2: SGHKS, YYEKEE (reference sequence). The CDR3 has 16 residues. CDR3 protein: CASSLAATGSTDTQYF. CDR3 DNA sequence: TGTGCCAGCAGCTTGGCAGCGACAGGGAGCACAGATACGCAGTATTTT.

In DNA form, the CDR3 reads TGTGCCAGCACCCTGGGGACAGGACGAAACACCATATATTTT. This translates into CASTLGTGRNTIYF. The chain is built from TRBV3-1 (or the pseudogene TRBV3-2) and TRBJ1-3; 8 nucleotides align to TRBD1. Unmatched junction bases numbered 7, after V lost 7 bases and J lost 5 bases. Germline V lookup: CDR1 LGHDT, CDR2 YNNKEL (reference sequence). This CDR3 spans 14 amino acids.